This T cell receptor (beta chain) was captured by sequencing in a study of T cell repertoires in cytomegalovirus infection. Study-level information: From public TCR beta signatures came an indication of both CMV infection and matching HLA type. General study points: Cumulative frequency (of public TCR beta family members) identified carriers of CMV plus the relevant HLA. HLA-C-restricted, CMV-specific TCR beta clonotypes were dominant ex vivo.

About this clonotype itself: Its antigen is undetermined.

TCRdb redid the calling of the reads with MiXCR, one entry per CDR3 protein. The sample shows some 300,000 distinct CDR3 sequences, roughly a tenth of them seen only once. This CDR3 spans 13 amino acids. Germline V gene lookup returns CDR1 DFQATT and CDR2 SNEGSKA (reference sequence). V lost 3 bases to trimming and J lost 0 bases, with 6 bases between them. The chain has TRBV20-1 and TRBJ1-5, with D uncertain. Material for sequencing was PBMCs. The sequence derives from a human donor in good health (CMV status not recorded). Some clones in this sample may be carry-over from other donors' samples. The CDR3 coding sequence is TGCAGTGCTAGGACCGGTAGCAATCAGCCCCAGCATTTT. Its translation: CSARTGSNQPQHF.